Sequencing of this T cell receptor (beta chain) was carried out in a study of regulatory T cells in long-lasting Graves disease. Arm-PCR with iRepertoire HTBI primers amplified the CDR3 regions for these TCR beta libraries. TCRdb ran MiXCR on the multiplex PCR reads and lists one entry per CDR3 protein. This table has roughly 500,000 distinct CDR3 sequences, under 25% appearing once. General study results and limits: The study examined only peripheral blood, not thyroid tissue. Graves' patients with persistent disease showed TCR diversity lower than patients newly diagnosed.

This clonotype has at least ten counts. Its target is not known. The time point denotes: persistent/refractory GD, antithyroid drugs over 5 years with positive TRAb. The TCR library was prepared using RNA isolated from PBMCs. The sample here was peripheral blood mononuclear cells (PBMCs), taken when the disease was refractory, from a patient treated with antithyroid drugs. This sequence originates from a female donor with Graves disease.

This CDR3 reads CASSRDSYTGELFF. CDR3 coding DNA: TGTGCCAGCAGCCGAGACAGTTACACCGGGGAGCTGTTTTTT. This rearrangement joins TRBV2 to TRBJ2-2; weak D call: TRBD1 (5 bases). V lost 6 bases, J lost 3 bases, and 11 bases lay in between. CDR1 SNHLY and CDR2 FYNNEI come from the germline V gene. The CDR3 sequence is 14 residues long.